This TCR beta chain was identified during a study of blood T cell repertoires in COVID-19. In germline, CDR1 is SGHRS, CDR2 YFSETQ. V dropped 0 bases and J dropped 8 bases, with 21 bases sitting between them. The CDR3 runs to 17 residues. The data were produced by immunoSEQ multiplex PCR, yet TCRdb's version contains in-frame clones alone and is incomplete. The sample contains roughly 79,000 clones, roughly 86% of which appear only once. This clonotype was sampled from a human donor in a cohort sampled during active COVID-19. Input material: peripheral blood. The gene calls are TRBV5-1 and TRBJ2-1; possible D gene TRBD2, 6 bases. DNA of the CDR3: TGCGCCAGCAGCTTGGAAGGCCGCGCGGCGGGGATGGATGAGCAGTTCTTC. It yields the protein CASSLEGRAAGMDEQFF.